This TCR beta chain was sequenced during a study of blood T cell repertoires in COVID-19. The overall study: Sample material is recorded as cDNA or gDNA derived from T cells, B-cell-depleted T cells, or PBMCs.

With 5 bases clipped from V and 1 base from J, the junction kept 4 bases outside the gene matches. Germline CDR1 and CDR2: SGHTA and FQGNSA. The CDR3 is 14 amino acids. Per the study methods: Amplified reference gene primers provided the basis for estimating nucleated cell counts. TCRdb's copy holds only in-frame clones and misses some; the assay was immunoSEQ multiplex PCR. That table gives V, J and clone size, and the DNA gave D and trimming. This table holds around 140,000 clones, about 87% found once. Assignment of participants to cohorts was predicated upon participant-reported clinical history. V and J are TRBV7-2 and TRBJ2-7; 8 nucleotides align to TRBD1. This TCR derives from a man between 45 and 60 years old in a cohort exposed to, infected with or recovered from COVID-19 (not recorded which). Sequencing input: PBMCs or T cells enriched from blood (not recorded which). CDR3 protein: CASSVTGGSYEQYF. The CDR3 DNA sequence: TGTGCCAGCAGCGTCACAGGGGGGTCCTACGAGCAGTACTTC.